Reported below is one T cell receptor beta chain. The target antigen is unknown. This sample is part of a study of cytomegalovirus exposure and HLA in healthy donors. General study points: Trimming of TCR beta V- and J-genes showed a link, identified in a later analysis, to a missense DCLRE1C variant. Productive rates of about 90% or about 30% were seen for most TCR beta V segments in an earlier analysis. According to a later analysis, most TCR beta chains associated with CMV appeared HLA-restricted.

PCR was performed using 60 Vbeta and 13 Jbeta primers. The table came from immunoSEQ multiplex PCR; TCRdb's copy has only in-frame clones and leaves some out. Of some 150,000 clones listed, just under 65% were seen once; the top ten hold 5.5% to 9%. The sample comprised PBMCs. This TCR came from a woman between 55 and 75 years old in good health and CMV-seropositive.

CDR3 protein: CASSLFPSTGELFF. The CDR3 DNA reads as TGTGCCAGCAGCTTGTTCCCTAGTACCGGGGAGCTGTTTTTT. The chain combines TRBV5-6 with TRBJ2-2; no reliable D call. V was shortened by 1 base and J by 5 bases, with 9 bases between the two germline ends. CDR3 length: 14 amino acids. Germline loops: CDR1 SGHDT, CDR2 YYEEEE.